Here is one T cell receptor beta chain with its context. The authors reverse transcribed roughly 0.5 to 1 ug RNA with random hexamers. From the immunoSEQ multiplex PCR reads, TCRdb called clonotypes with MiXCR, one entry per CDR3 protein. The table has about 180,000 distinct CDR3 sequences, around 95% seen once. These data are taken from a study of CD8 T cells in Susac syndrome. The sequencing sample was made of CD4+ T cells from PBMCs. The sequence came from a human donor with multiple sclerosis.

The CDR3 nucleotides read TGTGCCACCAGTGATACAGGAAGCTATGGCTACACCTTC. This encodes CATSDTGSYGYTF. J is TRBJ1-2 and V is TRBV24-1, with TRBD1 as a possible D gene (5 bases). The V gene's germline CDR1 is KGHDR and CDR2 SFDVKD. Trimming shortened V by 3 bases and J by 4 bases, and 8 bases separated the two germline ends. This CDR3 contains 13 residues.